The next 31 T cell receptor beta chains were all read from a single sample in a study of graft-versus-host responses after intestinal transplantation. Intraepithelial and lamina propria lymphocytes were isolated from graft specimens. Profiled with immunoSEQ multiplex PCR; TCRdb holds only in-frame clones, not every one. Of approximately 15,000 clones listed, 75% to 85% are singletons. This specimen was ileum tissue, taken 104 days after intestinal transplant. These receptors all come from a human patient who received an intestinal transplant, so some T cells may come from the graft donor.

This chain uses TRBV28 with TRBJ2-3; no reliable D call. Trimming stripped 3 bases from V and 4 bases from J, with 11 bases between. Germline V gives CDR1 MDHEN, CDR2 SYDVKM. The CDR3 loop spans 14 amino acids. CDR3 sequence reads: CASSFSWGADTQYF. CDR3 in DNA: TGTGCCAGCAGTTTTAGTTGGGGTGCAGATACGCAGTATTTT.

The rearrangement joins TRBV7-9 to TRBJ2-3, with D unresolved. Trimming took 5 bases from V and 11 from J, leaving 14 bases between them. Germline CDR1 is SEHNR and CDR2 is FQNEAQ (reference sequence). The CDR3 sequence is 12 residues long. CDR3 coding DNA: TGTGCCAGCAGCCCAGCAAAGCGTGGGCAGTATTTT. Protein sequence: CASSPAKRGQYF.

V usage is TRBV28 and J usage is TRBJ2-3, with 9 bases matching TRBD1. This CDR3 comprises 14 residues. The J segment lost 1 base and the V segment lost 6 bases, leaving 2 bases of the junction unmatched. The germline gives CDR1 MDHEN, CDR2 SYDVKM. The CDR3 here is CASSRTGGTDTQYF. CDR3 nucleotide sequence: TGTGCCAGCAGCCGGACAGGGGGCACAGATACGCAGTATTTT.

This clone is classed as medium-sized (0.01 to 0.1%). This chain joins TRBV7-2 and TRBJ2-5; 7 bases fit TRBD2. The germline CDR1 and CDR2 sequences are SGHTA and FQGNSA. V was pared by 3 bases and J by 5 bases, with 3 bases of the junction left unmatched. CDR3 length equals 13 residues. This CDR3 is CASSFAGEETQYF. For the CDR3, the DNA is TGTGCCAGCAGCTTTGCGGGAGAGGAGACCCAGTACTTC.

The V call is TRBV10-2, the J call TRBJ1-6; D ambiguous. Trimming removed 1 base from V and 4 bases from J, with 5 bases in between. This CDR3 has 14 amino acids. Germline V lookup: CDR1 WSHSY, CDR2 SAAADI. CDR3 DNA sequence: TGCGCCAGCAGTGAGTTCGGGTATAATTCACCCCTCCACTTT. It codes for CASSEFGYNSPLHF.

The chain uses TRBV5-6 and TRBJ2-4, with unresolved D. Per germline, CDR1 SGHDT and CDR2 YYEEEE. Trimming removed 0 bases at V and 5 bases at J, with 6 bases between. The CDR3 has 13 amino acids. In nucleotides, the CDR3 is TGTGCCAGCAGCTTGGGTGTCCAAAACATTCAGTACTTC. It encodes CASSLGVQNIQYF.

The gene calls are TRBV30 and TRBJ1-1; weak D call: TRBD1 (6 bases). This CDR3 contains 15 residues. With 2 bases removed from V and 0 bases from J, the gap between germline ends came to 13 bases. Germline CDR1 reads GTSNPN; CDR2 reads SVGIG (reference sequence). This CDR3 is CAWSFRGPLNTEAFF. DNA for the CDR3: TGTGCCTGGAGTTTCAGGGGCCCTTTGAACACTGAAGCTTTCTTT.

The J gene is TRBJ1-5, the V gene TRBV6-1; D ambiguous. This CDR3 has 16 residues. Trimming shortened V by 2 bases and J by 0 bases, and 11 bases separated the two germline ends. Germline CDR1 MNHNS, CDR2 SASEGT. CDR3 in DNA: TGTGCCAGCAGTGAATGGTTCAGGCCTAGCAATCAGCCCCAGCATTTT. Its translation: CASSEWFRPSNQPQHF.

V gene TRBV27 combines with J gene TRBJ2-5; the match to TRBD2 covers 10 bases. This CDR3 spans 16 amino acids. In germline, CDR1 is MNHEY, CDR2 SMNVEV (reference sequence). V was clipped by 5 bases and J by 3 bases; unmatched bases: 9. DNA for the CDR3: TGTGCCAGCAGTCCAAGACTAGCGGGCTTTAAAGAGACCCAGTACTTC. It yields the protein CASSPRLAGFKETQYF.

The chain has TRBV28 and TRBJ2-3, with D maybe TRBD2 (5 bases). Germline CDR1 and CDR2: MDHEN and SYDVKM. Trimming shortened V by 11 bases and J by 2 bases, and 14 bases separated the two germline ends. CDR3 length: 13 residues. CDR3 region: CACRAGFTDTQYF. The DNA of the CDR3 is TGTGCCTGCCGGGCGGGCTTCACAGATACGCAGTATTTT.

The V and J genes are TRBV9 and TRBJ1-2, with 9 positions matching TRBD1. Germline V CDR1 and CDR2: SGDLS, YYNGEE. V lost 0 bases, J lost 2 bases, and 2 bases stayed unmatched. The CDR3 covers 15 residues. The CDR3 protein is CASSVGGQGNYGYTF. CDR3 coding DNA: TGTGCCAGCAGCGTAGGGGGACAGGGCAACTATGGCTACACCTTC.

This chain uses TRBV7-2 with TRBJ2-5; D ambiguous. Trimming took 5 bases from V and 5 from J, leaving 9 bases between them. This CDR3 spans 12 amino acids. CDR1 is SGHTA, CDR2 FQGNSA, per germline. In DNA, the CDR3 is TGTGCCAGCAGCCCATCGTCGGAGACCCAGTACTTC. Translated, it gives CASSPSSETQYF.

The V gene is TRBV5-6, the J gene TRBJ1-5; weak D call: TRBD1 (5 bases). This CDR3 has 13 amino acids. Germline V gene lookup returns CDR1 SGHDT and CDR2 YYEEEE. V dropped 2 bases and J dropped 5 bases, with 8 bases sitting between them. The CDR3 protein is CASSLGADQPQHF. Here the CDR3 DNA reads TGTGCCAGCAGCTTAGGGGCTGATCAGCCCCAGCATTTT.

This clone has a handful of counts. CDR3 sequence: CASSGRNTGELFF. The DNA of the CDR3 is TGCGCCAGCAGCGGGAGGAACACCGGGGAGCTGTTTTTT. The gene calls are TRBV4-3 and TRBJ2-2; maybe TRBD2 (5 bases). Between the trimmed V and J ends, which lost 5 bases and 1 base, there was a span of 5 bases. This CDR3 is built from 13 residues. Germline V gene sequence: CDR1 LGHNA, CDR2 YSLEER.

The chain recombines TRBV27 with TRBJ2-1; D is unclear. There are 13 residues in the CDR3. Germline assignment: CDR1 MNHEY and CDR2 SMNVEV (reference sequence). V gave up 2 bases and J gave up 4 bases, with 6 bases separating them. CDR3: CASSLLPYNEQFF. The CDR3 DNA reads TGTGCCAGCAGTTTACTGCCGTACAATGAGCAGTTCTTC.

The V gene is TRBV11-1, the J gene TRBJ2-3; possible D gene TRBD1, 5 bases. Trimming took 3 bases from V and 5 from J, leaving 18 bases between them. From germline, CDR1 is SGHAT and CDR2 FQDESV (reference sequence). The CDR3 contains 16 residues. The CDR3 spells CASSFGSGRQIDTQYF. Here the CDR3 DNA reads TGTGCCAGCAGCTTCGGCTCAGGGCGGCAAATAGATACGCAGTATTTT.

The chain couples TRBV21-1 to TRBJ1-5; the DNA was not compared with TRBD1, the D call given in the table. TRBV21-1 is shown as a pseudogene. CDR3 size: 17 residues. CDR3 amino acids: CASSKVLRDRRGQPQHF. CDR3 DNA: TGTGCCAGCAGCAAAGTCCTTAGGGACAGGCGAGGTCAGCCCCAGCATTTT.

This chain links TRBV7-4 with TRBJ2-7; the match to TRBD2 covers 10 bases. The CDR3 contains 16 residues. Germline trimming cut 5 bases from V and 0 bases from J; bases unmatched to any gene: 7. CDR1 and CDR2 (germline): SGHVT, SQSDAQ. For the CDR3, the DNA is TGTGCCAGCAGCCCCCGTGGGACTAGCGACTCCTACGAGCAGTACTTC. The encoded protein is CASSPRGTSDSYEQYF.

The chain uses TRBV4-2 and TRBJ2-1; 10 nucleotides align to TRBD2. CDR3 length equals 19 residues. In germline, CDR1 is LGHNA, CDR2 YNFKEQ. V shed 3 bases, J shed 6 bases, and the junction held 17 bases outside the gene matches. The CDR3 reads CASSQSRLAGVFITNEQFF. The CDR3 DNA is TGTGCCAGCAGCCAGTCCCGGCTAGCGGGAGTTTTTATTACCAATGAGCAGTTCTTC.

The genes are TRBV7-6 and TRBJ2-1; D is possibly TRBD2 (5 bases). This CDR3 spans 15 amino acids. In germline, CDR1 is SGHVS, CDR2 FNYEAQ. The germline V and J ends were trimmed by 5 bases and 8 bases, with 19 bases remaining between them. CDR3 region: CASSRWVARGYEQFF. The CDR3 bases are TGTGCCAGCAGCCGATGGGTAGCAAGAGGGTATGAGCAGTTCTTC.

The chain employs TRBV19 and TRBJ1-1; weak D call: TRBD1 (5 bases). Trimming cost V 4 bases and J 5 bases, with 11 bases left between them. Germline V gives CDR1 LNHDA, CDR2 SQIVND (reference sequence). The CDR3 runs 13 residues. Here the CDR3 DNA reads TGTGCCAGTAGTAACCAGGGAGATACTGAAGCTTTCTTT. This codes for CASSNQGDTEAFF. The entire variable domain, with the rest obtained from reference TRBV19 and TRBJ1-1, is as follows: DGGITQSPKYLFRKEGQNVTLSCEQNLNHDAMYWYRQDPGQGLRLIYYSQIVNDFQKGDIAEGYSVSREKKESFPLTVTSAQKNPTAFYLCASSNQGDTEAFFGQGTRLTVV.

The chain recombines TRBV10-2 with TRBJ1-6; tentatively, D is TRBD1 (5 bases). This CDR3 contains 18 residues. V was clipped by 4 bases and J by 7 bases, with 23 bases between them. Per the germline V gene, CDR1 is WSHSY and CDR2 is SAAADI. This CDR3 is CASSVPPSGVLKNSPLHF. CDR3 sequence (DNA): TGCGCCAGCAGTGTGCCCCCATCGGGGGTCCTCAAAAATTCACCCCTCCACTTT.

The chain recombines TRBV14 with TRBJ2-6; D gene uncertain. The germline V and J ends were trimmed by 0 bases and 0 bases, with 12 bases remaining between them. CDR1 SGHDN and CDR2 FVKESK come from the germline V gene. The CDR3 is made up of 18 amino acids. The chain's CDR3 is CASSQEFPWTSGANVLTF. The CDR3, as DNA: TGTGCCAGCAGCCAAGAATTCCCGTGGACCTCTGGGGCCAACGTCCTGACTTTC.

The table lists this clone with a count of one. The gene calls are TRBV21-1 and TRBJ2-1; the table assigns TRBD2, which was not confirmed against the DNA. TRBV21-1 is a pseudogene locus. This CDR3 region has 15 residues. The CDR3 loop reads CASSKEDTSGRVQFF. CDR3 DNA: TGTGCCAGCAGCAAAGAGGACACTAGCGGGAGGGTGCAGTTCTTC.

The chain links TRBV5-5 to TRBJ1-1; 7 bases match TRBD1. This CDR3 is built from 20 residues. V shed 1 base and J 6 bases; nucleotides not matched to a gene: 24. Looked up from germline, CDR1 is SGHKS and CDR2 is YYEKEE (reference sequence). CDR3 region: CASSLKGGLHHLNIPPEAFF. The CDR3 nucleotides are TGTGCCAGCAGCTTGAAAGGGGGCCTCCACCACCTCAACATACCACCTGAAGCTTTCTTT.

DNA for the CDR3: TGTGCTTATAAGAGGTGGGGGAGTAATGAAAAACTGTTTTTT. Amino acids: CAYKRWGSNEKLFF. The V call is TRBV6-4, the J call TRBJ1-4; D is possibly TRBD1 (5 bases). Looked up from germline, CDR1 is MRHNA and CDR2 is SNTAGT. The CDR3 length is 14 residues.

The chain carries TRBV9 and TRBJ2-4; 8 nucleotides line up with TRBD2. CDR1 SGDLS and CDR2 YYNGEE come from the germline V gene. The CDR3 has 15 residues. Trimming removed 0 bases from V and 4 bases from J; junction bases left unmatched: 3. CDR3 residues: CASSVGSGGKNIQYF. Here the CDR3 DNA reads TGTGCCAGCAGCGTAGGATCGGGGGGGAAAAACATTCAGTACTTC.

The chain has TRBV7-2 and TRBJ2-1; 12 bases map to TRBD2. Germline V gives CDR1 SGHTA, CDR2 FQGNSA. V gave up 8 bases and J gave up 2 bases; unmatched junction bases: 7. The CDR3 spans 16 residues. Written as DNA, the CDR3 is TGTGCCAGCCGTACTAGCGGGGGGCCGCCCTACAATGAGCAGTTCTTC. Its protein product is CASRTSGGPPYNEQFF.

The chain links TRBV6-5 to TRBJ2-1; 10 bases line up with TRBD2. The CDR3 has 15 residues. From germline, CDR1 is MNHEY and CDR2 SVGAGI. Germline trimming cut 4 bases from V and 2 bases from J; bases unmatched to any gene: 2. The CDR3 coding sequence is TGTGCCAGCAGTTCCACTAGCGGGACCTACAATGAGCAGTTCTTC. This gives the protein CASSSTSGTYNEQFF.

This clone was recorded only once. This chain links TRBV27 with TRBJ1-2, with D uncertain. The germline CDR1 and CDR2 sequences are MNHEY and SMNVEV (reference sequence). The V end was cut by 4 bases, the J end by 4 bases, with 10 bases between. The CDR3 sequence is 13 residues long. Here the CDR3 DNA reads TGTGCCAGCAGTTCCGCCCCCCGCTATGGCTACACCTTC. Translated, it gives CASSSAPRYGYTF.

CDR3 coding DNA: TGTGCCAGCAGCCCGCCCCGCGCTGAAGCTTTCTTT. It translates to CASSPPRAEAFF. The rearrangement uses TRBV5-5 and TRBJ1-1, with D unresolved. The CDR3 sequence is 12 residues long. Trimming pared 4 bases from V and 6 bases from J, leaving 10 bases between. Germline values: CDR1 SGHKS, CDR2 YYEKEE (reference sequence).